The 30 T cell receptor beta chains presented below share a single source sample, sequenced in a study of vaccination effects on CD4 cells after COVID-19 (dated by TCRdb to between 2021 and 2023). Which antigens these TCRs recognize remains unknown. After approximately 11 days of culture, CD4+ T cells were isolated with the EasySep CD4+ T cell isolation kit. Preparation of the library involved the immunoSEQ multiplex PCR assay. TCRdb stores this immuneACCESS table with in-frame sequences only. Part of the clones is absent; in the studies checked, under half of the shortfall reflects unresolved V genes, and no reason is known for the rest. A total of about 46,000 clones appear in this sample, roughly 80% of them only once. Roughly 8.7% of the sample rests with the top ten. Sequencing used CD4+ T cells from PBMCs cultured without peptide, obtained before COVID-19 vaccination. All receptors come from a human donor who had a prior SARS-CoV-2 infection.

The V gene is TRBV11-2, the J gene TRBJ2-7, with 7 nucleotides matching TRBD1. Losses at the gene ends were 0 bases for V and 2 bases for J; bases not matched to a gene: 4. The CDR3 totals 15 residues. Germline assignment: CDR1 SGHAT and CDR2 FQNNGV. The CDR3: CASSLDYRGPYEQYF. The CDR3 nucleotides are TGTGCCAGCAGCTTAGATTATAGGGGGCCCTACGAGCAGTACTTC.

The gene calls are TRBV29-1 and TRBJ1-1, with TRBD1 matching over 9 bases. CDR1 SQVTM and CDR2 ANQGSEA come from the germline V gene. Losses at the gene ends were 6 bases for V and 1 base for J; bases not matched to a gene: 0. The CDR3 contains 12 residues. The CDR3 DNA is TGCAGCGTGGGACAGGGGAACACTGAAGCTTTCTTT. It is translated as CSVGQGNTEAFF.

The chain uses TRBV13 and TRBJ2-7, with 9 bases lining up with TRBD2. Germline loops: CDR1 PRHDT, CDR2 FYEKMQ (reference sequence). The CDR3 runs 16 residues. Unmatched junction bases numbered 7, after V lost 0 bases and J lost 4 bases. The CDR3 sequence: CASSLGGGGAGYEQYF. As DNA, the CDR3 is TGTGCCAGCAGCTTAGGCGGCGGGGGGGCGGGTTACGAGCAGTACTTC. The variable domain in full, with the rest retrieved from reference TRBV13 and TRBJ2-7, is AAGVIQSPRHLIKEKRETATLKCYPIPRHDTVYWYQQGPGQDPQFLISFYEKMQSDKGSIPDRFSAQQFSDYHSELNMSSLELGDSALYFCASSLGGGGAGYEQYFGPGTRLTVT.

The rearrangement links TRBV29-1 to TRBJ2-1, with no clear D. Trimming took 5 bases from V and 0 from J, leaving 8 bases between them. Looked up from germline, CDR1 is SQVTM and CDR2 is ANQGSEA. The CDR3 loop spans 13 amino acids. CDR3 residues: CSVQTFSYNEQFF. As DNA, the CDR3 is TGCAGCGTTCAAACCTTCTCCTACAATGAGCAGTTCTTC.

The chain employs TRBV9 and TRBJ2-3, with 7 bases identical to TRBD2. V lost 0 bases and J lost 4; bases outside the gene matches: 5. The CDR3 is 15 residues long. CDR1 SGDLS and CDR2 YYNGEE come from the germline V gene. CDR3 DNA: TGTGCCAGCAGCGTAGAAAGTGGGAGGGCAGATACGCAGTATTTT. It specifies CASSVESGRADTQYF.

The chain is built from TRBV5-1 and TRBJ1-1; D not resolved. Trimming cost V 3 bases and J 5 bases, with 14 bases left between them. Germline values: CDR1 SGHRS, CDR2 YFSETQ. The CDR3 spans 14 residues. The CDR3 DNA follows: TGCGCCAGCAGCTCAGCGAGGGTAGGGACTGAAGCTTTCTTT. Amino acids: CASSSARVGTEAFF. The whole variable domain, filled in from reference TRBV5-1 and TRBJ1-1, reads KAGVTQTPRYLIKTRGQQVTLSCSPISGHRSVSWYQQTPGQGLQFLFEYFSETQRNKGNFPGRFSGRQFSNSRSEMNVSTLELGDSALYLCASSSARVGTEAFFGQGTRLTVV.

This clone was found a few times. V gene TRBV20-1 combines with J gene TRBJ2-4, with 9 bases fitting TRBD2. The V gene's germline CDR1 is DFQATT and CDR2 SNEGSKA (reference sequence). This CDR3 has 11 residues. V shed 5 bases, J shed 8 bases, and the junction held 1 base outside the gene matches. The CDR3 loop is CSAGLAHIQYF. In DNA, the CDR3 is TGCAGTGCTGGACTAGCGCACATTCAGTACTTC.

As regards this clone: One junction end does not reproduce the germline sequence, and a read error may be involved. The chain couples TRBV7-7 to TRBJ2-2, with unresolved D. Per the germline V gene, CDR1 is SSHAT and CDR2 is FNYEAQ (reference sequence). The CDR3 length is 13 residues. The CDR3 DNA is TGTGCTAGCAGCTTAGAGTGGTCCGGGGAGCTGTTTTTT. Translation: CASSLEWSGELFF.

The V and J genes are TRBV9 and TRBJ2-1; D is undetermined. Germline CDR1 reads SGDLS; CDR2 reads YYNGEE. Trimming cost V 3 bases and J 8 bases, with 9 bases left between them. This CDR3 has 12 residues. The CDR3 DNA reads TGTGCCAGCAGCGCAACAAATCATGAGCAGTTCTTC. Translating it yields CASSATNHEQFF.

The rearrangement uses TRBV3-1 (or the pseudogene TRBV3-2) and TRBJ1-5; tentatively, D is TRBD1 (5 bases). The CDR3 has 14 amino acids. V shed 4 bases and J shed 2 bases, with 9 bases lying between them. The germline V gene encodes CDR1 LGHDT and CDR2 YNNKEL (reference sequence). The CDR3 DNA sequence: TGTGCCAGCAGCCCGATGGGGGGCAATCAGCCCCAGCATTTT. It specifies CASSPMGGNQPQHF.

The V call is TRBV7-3, the J call TRBJ2-1; perhaps TRBD2 as D (5 bases). Germline CDR1 and CDR2: SGHTA and FQGTGA. With 3 bases removed from V and 0 bases from J, the gap between germline ends came to 9 bases. This CDR3 spans 15 amino acids. The DNA for the CDR3 is TGTGCCAGCAGCTTTAGCGTAGGCTCCTACAATGAGCAGTTCTTC. Protein sequence: CASSFSVGSYNEQFF.

The V gene is TRBV3-1 (or the pseudogene TRBV3-2), the J gene TRBJ2-1, with TRBD2 as a possible D gene (7 bases). Between the trimmed V and J ends, which lost 0 bases and 0 bases, there was a span of 9 bases. This CDR3 region has 16 residues. Germline V gene sequence: CDR1 LGHDT, CDR2 YNNKEL (reference sequence). CDR3 DNA sequence: TGTGCCAGCAGCCAAGAGCGGGGGCTCTCCTACAATGAGCAGTTCTTC. Its protein is CASSQERGLSYNEQFF.

This chain links TRBV5-6 with TRBJ2-7, with 12 bases matching TRBD2. The V gene end was trimmed by 5 bases and the J gene end by 7 bases; junction bases not matched to a gene: 10. Germline loops: CDR1 SGHDT, CDR2 YYEEEE. The CDR3 length is 15 residues. The DNA for the CDR3 is TGTGCCAGCAGGTCCACTAGCGGGGGGCCGCGGGAGCAGTACTTC. Its translation is CASRSTSGGPREQYF.

The chain is built from TRBV7-9 and TRBJ2-7, with TRBD1 matching 7 bases. This CDR3 region has 15 residues. Germline assignment: CDR1 SEHNR and CDR2 FQNEAQ (reference sequence). Trimming at V came to 2 bases and at J to 3 bases, leaving 7 bases not matched to a gene. CDR3 nucleotide sequence: TGTGCCAGCAGCTTAAGGGCCGGGACAGACTACGAGCAGTACTTC. It yields the protein CASSLRAGTDYEQYF.

This chain uses TRBV4-1 with TRBJ1-5; D is uncertain. V shed 0 bases and J shed 0 bases, with 12 bases lying between them. This CDR3 is built from 17 residues. The V gene's germline CDR1 is MGHRA and CDR2 YSYEKL. CDR3 loop: CASSQDPQVYSNQPQHF. CDR3 in DNA: TGCGCCAGCAGCCAAGATCCGCAGGTGTATAGCAATCAGCCCCAGCATTTT.

The chain uses TRBV3-1 (or the pseudogene TRBV3-2) and TRBJ2-1; TRBD2 agrees at 9 bases. CDR1 LGHDT and CDR2 YNNKEL come from the germline V gene (reference sequence). Losses at the gene ends were 2 bases for V and 9 bases for J; bases not matched to a gene: 14. This CDR3 is 17 amino acids long. The CDR3 spells CASSQHSAGGPEGEQFF. In DNA, the CDR3 is TGTGCCAGCAGCCAACATTCGGCGGGGGGGCCGGAGGGTGAGCAGTTCTTC.

This chain connects TRBV2 to TRBJ2-1, with D hard to call. V was clipped by 5 bases and J by 0 bases, with 11 bases between them. The CDR3 length is 15 residues. Germline CDR1 is SNHLY and CDR2 is FYNNEI. In DNA form, the CDR3 reads TGTGCCAGCAGTTGGGCTCTGAGCTCCTACAATGAGCAGTTCTTC. It encodes CASSWALSSYNEQFF.

As to this clone: An end of the junction does not agree with germline; a read error may underlie this. CDR3 coding DNA: TGTGCCAGCTCCCCACGAGGGGGGTTTGGTCCCGGGGAGCTGTTTTTT. Amino acid sequence: CASSPRGGFGPGELFF. The chain recombines TRBV18 with TRBJ2-2; TRBD1 or TRBD2 may be the D gene (6 bases each). CDR3 length: 16 amino acids. Germline V gene sequence: CDR1 KGHSH, CDR2 LQKENI. Supplemented by reference TRBV18 and TRBJ2-2, the full variable domain reads NAGVMQNPRHLVRRRGQEARLRCSPMKGHSHVYWYRQLPEEGLKFMVYLQKENIIDESGMPKERFSAEFPKEGPSILRIQQVVRGDSAAYFCASSPRGGFGPGELFFGEGSRLTVL.

This clone showed up just once. The V and J genes are TRBV5-5 and TRBJ1-2; the D is unclear. The CDR3 totals 15 residues. V was pared by 0 bases and J by 4 bases, with 13 bases between. Germline CDR1 reads SGHKS; CDR2 reads YYEKEE (reference sequence). This chain's CDR3 is CASSLDSNRAYGYTF. The DNA for the CDR3 is TGTGCCAGCAGCTTGGATAGTAATCGGGCCTATGGCTACACCTTC. Full variable domain (rest looked up from reference TRBV5-5 and TRBJ1-2): DAGVTQSPTHLIKTRGQQVTLRCSPISGHKSVSWYQQVLGQGPQFIFQYYEKEERGRGNFPDRFSARQFPNYSSELNVNALLLGDSALYLCASSLDSNRAYGYTFGSGTRLTVV.

V usage is TRBV30 and J usage is TRBJ1-2; D unresolved. The CDR3 covers 12 residues. V lost 8 bases, J lost 5 bases, and 15 bases lay in between. The germline gives CDR1 GTSNPN, CDR2 SVGIG (reference sequence). CDR3 loop: CASHTDDYGYTF. In DNA form, the CDR3 reads TGTGCCAGTCATACCGATGATTATGGCTACACCTTC.

The chain carries TRBV5-4 and TRBJ1-1; D uncertain. CDR1 and CDR2 (germline): SGHNT, YYREEE (reference sequence). V lost 0 bases and J 0 bases, leaving 6 bases between the germline ends. CDR3 length: 14 amino acids. CDR3 DNA: TGTGCCAGCAGCTTGGCCACGGTGAACACTGAAGCTTTCTTT. Translated, it gives CASSLATVNTEAFF.

DNA for the CDR3: TGCGCCAGCAGCCGGGACAGGGTTAGGTATGGCTACACCTTC. Protein sequence: CASSRDRVRYGYTF. The gene calls are TRBV4-3 and TRBJ1-2, with 9 nucleotides matching TRBD1. In germline, CDR1 is LGHNA, CDR2 YSLEER. The CDR3 totals 14 residues. Unmatched junction bases numbered 5, after V lost 4 bases and J lost 5 bases.

This chain's CDR3 is CASSQVAFSTEAFF. The DNA for the CDR3 is TGTGCCAGCAGCCAAGTCGCGTTTAGCACTGAAGCTTTCTTT. The rearrangement uses TRBV14 and TRBJ1-1, with unresolved D. Germline CDR1 and CDR2: SGHDN and FVKESK. Trimming left V 1 base short and J 4 bases short, with 10 bases between. This CDR3 has 14 residues. The variable domain in full, completed from reference TRBV14 and TRBJ1-1, reads EAGVTQFPSHSVIEKGQTVTLRCDPISGHDNLYWYRRVMGKEIKFLLHFVKESKQDESGMPNNRFLAERTGGTYSTLKVQPAELEDSGVYFCASSQVAFSTEAFFGQGTRLTVV.

V is TRBV6-5 and J is TRBJ1-1; D unclear. V lost 6 bases and J lost 4, with 15 bases in between. Looked up from germline, CDR1 is MNHEY and CDR2 is SVGAGI. There are 14 residues in the CDR3. The CDR3 DNA sequence: TGTGCCAGCAGCCCCGGCAGCAGTGCCACTGAAGCTTTCTTT. It is translated as CASSPGSSATEAFF.

This clone has a handful of counts. The rearrangement links TRBV10-3 to TRBJ1-1; D gene ambiguous. Trimming pared 7 bases from V and 8 bases from J, leaving 20 bases between. CDR3 length equals 14 residues. Germline lookup yields CDR1 ENHRY and CDR2 SYGVKD. In DNA form, the CDR3 reads TGTGCCATCAAATTAACATTAATAGCCGAAGAAGCTTTCTTT. Protein product: CAIKLTLIAEEAFF.

The rearrangement links TRBV14 to TRBJ2-1; 7 bases are a match to TRBD1. This CDR3 is 11 amino acids long. Losses at the gene ends were 4 bases for V and 12 bases for J; bases not matched to a gene: 3. CDR1 and CDR2 from the germline V gene are SGHDN and FVKESK. CDR3 amino acids: CASSLGTVQFF. The DNA for the CDR3 is TGTGCCAGCAGCCTCGGGACAGTGCAGTTCTTC.

The chain employs TRBV5-4 and TRBJ1-4, with D tentatively TRBD1 (6 bases). The CDR3 runs to 14 residues. Trimming removed 4 bases from V and 6 bases from J, with 13 bases in between. Germline V gene data show CDR1 as SGHNT and CDR2 as YYREEE (reference sequence). DNA of the CDR3: TGTGCCAGCAGCAAAGGGGGGGTATATGAAAAACTGTTTTTT. Encoded protein: CASSKGGVYEKLFF.

This clone appeared a single time. The CDR3 reads CASSPAREQYF. CDR3 coding DNA: TGTGCCAGCAGCCCCGCTCGCGAGCAGTACTTC. V and J are TRBV6-5 and TRBJ2-7; D call uncertain. CDR1 is MNHEY and CDR2 is SVGAGI in the germline V gene. Trimming took off 6 bases at V and 6 bases at J, with 9 bases between the two ends. This CDR3 is 11 amino acids long.

The chain links TRBV7-9 to TRBJ1-4; D unclear. Trimming took 5 bases from V and 2 from J, leaving 9 bases between them. The CDR3 sequence is 14 residues long. The V gene's germline CDR1 is SEHNR and CDR2 FQNEAQ (reference sequence). The CDR3 region is CASSERSTNEKLFF. The DNA for the CDR3 is TGTGCCAGCAGCGAGAGAAGCACTAATGAAAAACTGTTTTTT.

The rearrangement joins TRBV19 to TRBJ1-1; TRBD1 matches at 7 bases. The CDR3 spans 16 residues. The germline V gene encodes CDR1 LNHDA and CDR2 SQIVND (reference sequence). Trimming cost V 5 bases and J 10 bases; bases outside gene matches: 19. In DNA, the CDR3 is TGTGCCAGTAGTTTAGGTTATGAGGGGGCGATCGGTTTAGCTTTCTTT. It codes for CASSLGYEGAIGLAFF. Using reference TRBV19 and TRBJ1-1 for the parts outside the CDR3, the full variable domain is DGGITQSPKYLFRKEGQNVTLSCEQNLNHDAMYWYRQDPGQGLRLIYYSQIVNDFQKGDIAEGYSVSREKKESFPLTVTSAQKNPTAFYLCASSLGYEGAIGLAFFGQGTRLTVV.